The clone carrying this T cell receptor (beta chain) occurred many times. Its antigen remains unknown. The cDNA came from 5'RACE, which used 10-nucleotide random UMIs. TCRdb reanalysed the 5' RACE reads using MiXCR and keeps one entry per CDR3 protein. The sample holds tens of thousands of distinct CDR3 sequences, about 5.6% seen once. The time point: longitudinal time-point 2. It was from 2 million PBMCs stored at -80 C that the unsorted libraries were obtained. This sample was included in a study of neurological immune-mediated disorders. Overall study findings and caveats: CDR3 amino acid sequences found in expanded clones were never shared across subjects, suggesting private repertoires in all groups. HTLV-1-associated myelopathy led in TCR clonal expansion, while multiple sclerosis ranked lowest, below healthy controls.

The V end lost 0 bases, the J end lost 1 base, and 11 bases lay between the germline ends. This CDR3 is built from 15 residues. Per germline, CDR1 DFQATT and CDR2 SNEGSKA (reference sequence). The sample taken for sequencing was PBMCs. The receptor's source is a woman aged 55-70 years with multiple sclerosis. This chain links TRBV20-1 with TRBJ2-3; D possibly corresponds to TRBD2 (6 bases). The CDR3 protein is CSARDASEGTDTQYF. In nucleotides, the CDR3 is TGCAGTGCTAGAGATGCTAGCGAGGGCACAGATACGCAGTATTTT.